Shown below are 6 T cell receptor beta chains from a single sample sequenced in a study of shared clonotypes between healthy human individuals (dated by TCRdb to between 2020 and 2021). The protocol used for the library was the immunoSEQ multiplex PCR assay. This is the immuneACCESS table as TCRdb keeps it, with only in-frame sequences that have V and J called. A part of the clones is gone; compared with another copy, unresolved V genes explain less than half, and the rest is unexplained. Within this sample are 2 million to 2.5 million clones, with 93% of them counted one time only. The ten top clones hold 0.39% of the sample. Input material: naive CD4+ T cells from PBMCs. The label giving this sample's cell subset or site can be read as: CD45RA+ positively selected. The receptors derive from a man aged 18 to 29 in good health. Some clones in this sample may be carry-over from other donors' samples.

This clone was seen only once. The genes are TRBV5-1 and TRBJ2-5; 14 bases are shared with TRBD2. This CDR3 spans 16 amino acids. V shed 2 bases and J 4 bases; nucleotides not matched to a gene: 4. Looked up from germline, CDR1 is SGHRS and CDR2 is YFSETQ. The CDR3 sequence: CASSFLTSGRGETQYF. CDR3 sequence (DNA): TGCGCCAGCAGCTTTTTGACTAGCGGGAGGGGAGAGACCCAGTACTTC.

The genes are TRBV9 and TRBJ2-5; D possibly corresponds to TRBD2 (5 bases). This CDR3 is built from 17 residues. Germline lookup yields CDR1 SGDLS and CDR2 YYNGEE. V lost 1 base and J 3 bases, leaving 19 bases between the germline ends. The CDR3, as DNA: TGTGCCAGCAGCGTATTCGGGCGGCCCACGGGGAAAGAGACCCAGTACTTC. Protein product: CASSVFGRPTGKETQYF.

About this clone itself: The sample carries other DNA sequences with the same CDR3. The chain is built from TRBV11-2 and TRBJ2-2; D unresolved. The germline V and J ends were trimmed by 5 bases and 7 bases, with 8 bases remaining between them. Germline lookup yields CDR1 SGHAT and CDR2 FQNNGV. The CDR3 runs 12 residues. DNA for the CDR3: TGTGCCAGCAGCCCCCCGAGCGGGGAGCTGTTTTTT. This gives the protein CASSPPSGELFF.

V gene TRBV4-2 combines with J gene TRBJ2-2; D unresolved. Germline V gene lookup returns CDR1 LGHNA and CDR2 YNFKEQ. The V and J ends lost 1 base and 6 bases respectively, with 9 bases between them. The CDR3 covers 14 residues. The CDR3 region has the DNA TGTGCCAGCAGCCAAGTGTCCGGGTCCGGGGAGCTGTTTTTT. It codes for CASSQVSGSGELFF.

The chain recombines TRBV15 with TRBJ1-2, with D maybe TRBD1 (5 bases). V lost 1 base and J 4 bases, leaving 13 bases between the germline ends. Germline loops: CDR1 LNHNV, CDR2 YYDKDF (reference sequence). This CDR3 has 15 residues. The CDR3 DNA sequence: TGTGCCACCAGCAGAGGTCGGGGGGAAGGCTATGGCTACACCTTC. Residues: CATSRGRGEGYGYTF.

V is TRBV6-5 and J is TRBJ1-1, with 7 bases fitting TRBD1. This CDR3 comprises 13 residues. Germline CDR1 is MNHEY and CDR2 is SVGAGI. Trimming removed 6 bases from V and 10 bases from J; junction bases left unmatched: 11. DNA for the CDR3: TGTGCCAGCAGGCCCCGGGACAGATTACCAGCTTTCTTT. This translates into CASRPRDRLPAFF.